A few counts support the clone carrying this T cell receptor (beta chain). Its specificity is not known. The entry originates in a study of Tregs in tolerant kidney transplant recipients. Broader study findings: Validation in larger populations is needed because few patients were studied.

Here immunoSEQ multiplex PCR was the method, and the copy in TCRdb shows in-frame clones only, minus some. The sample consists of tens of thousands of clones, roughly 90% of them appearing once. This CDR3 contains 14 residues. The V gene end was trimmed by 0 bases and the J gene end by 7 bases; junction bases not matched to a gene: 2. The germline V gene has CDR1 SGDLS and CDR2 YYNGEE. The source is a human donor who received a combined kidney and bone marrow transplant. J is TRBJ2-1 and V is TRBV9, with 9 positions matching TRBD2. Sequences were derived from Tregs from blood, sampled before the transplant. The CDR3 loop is CASSVGGLANEQFF. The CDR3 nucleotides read TGTGCCAGCAGCGTAGGGGGACTAGCTAATGAGCAGTTCTTC.